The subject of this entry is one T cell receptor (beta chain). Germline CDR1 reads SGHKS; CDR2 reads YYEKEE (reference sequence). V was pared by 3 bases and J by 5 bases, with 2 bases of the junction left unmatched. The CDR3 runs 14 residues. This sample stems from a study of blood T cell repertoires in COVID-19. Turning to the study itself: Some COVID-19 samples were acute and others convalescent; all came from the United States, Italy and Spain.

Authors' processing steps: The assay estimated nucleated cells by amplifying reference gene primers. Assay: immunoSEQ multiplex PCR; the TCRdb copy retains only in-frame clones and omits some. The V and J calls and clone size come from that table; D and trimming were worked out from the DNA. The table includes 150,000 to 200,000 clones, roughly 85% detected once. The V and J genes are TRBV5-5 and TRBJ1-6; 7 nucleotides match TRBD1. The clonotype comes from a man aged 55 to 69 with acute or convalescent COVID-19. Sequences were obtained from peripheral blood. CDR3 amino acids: CASSSTGDNSPLHF. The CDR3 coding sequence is TGTGCCAGCAGCTCAACAGGGGATAATTCACCCCTCCACTTT.